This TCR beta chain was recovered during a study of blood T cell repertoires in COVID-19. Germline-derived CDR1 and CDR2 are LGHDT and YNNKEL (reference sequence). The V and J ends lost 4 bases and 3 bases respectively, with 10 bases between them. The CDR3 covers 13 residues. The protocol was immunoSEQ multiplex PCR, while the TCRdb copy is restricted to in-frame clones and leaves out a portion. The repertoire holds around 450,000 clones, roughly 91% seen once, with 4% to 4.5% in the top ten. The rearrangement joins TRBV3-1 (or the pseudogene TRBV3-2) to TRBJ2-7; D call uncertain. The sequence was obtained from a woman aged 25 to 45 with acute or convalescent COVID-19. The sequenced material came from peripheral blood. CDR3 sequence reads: CASSPGMSYEQYF. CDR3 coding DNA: TGTGCCAGCAGCCCAGGTATGAGCTACGAGCAGTACTTC.